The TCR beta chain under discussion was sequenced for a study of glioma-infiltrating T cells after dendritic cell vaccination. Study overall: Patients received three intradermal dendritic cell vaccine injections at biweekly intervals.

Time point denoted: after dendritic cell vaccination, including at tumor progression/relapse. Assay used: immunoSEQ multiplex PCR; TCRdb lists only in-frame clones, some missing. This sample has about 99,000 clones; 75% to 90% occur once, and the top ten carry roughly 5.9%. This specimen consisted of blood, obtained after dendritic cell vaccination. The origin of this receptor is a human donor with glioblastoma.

The CDR3 coding sequence is TGTGCCAGCCGGCGGGGGGGCCTCTACGAGCAGTACTTC. Its translation: CASRRGGLYEQYF. The chain links TRBV6-5 to TRBJ2-7; 9 positions agree with TRBD2. The CDR3 extends over 13 amino acids. V trimming: 8 bases; J trimming: 3 bases; junction bases outside the gene matches: 5. Germline CDR1 MNHEY, CDR2 SVGAGI.